Below are 8 T cell receptor beta chains sequenced from a single sample in a study of identical twins. A single record per CDR3 protein comes from TCRdb applying MiXCR to the 5' RACE reads. The sample holds about 220,000 distinct CDR3 sequences, about 7.5% seen once. In addition, the sample was reused for a study of yellow fever vaccine responses in identical twins.

What was sequenced was memory (CD45RO+) T cells sorted from blood. The receptors were sampled from a woman in her late teens or twenties in good health.

This clonotype was detected a few times. CDR3 nucleotide sequence: TGCAGCGTTGGTATCGTGGGTGACGGTGGGGACGGCTACACCTTC. Translated: CSVGIVGDGGDGYTF. The genes are TRBV29-1 and TRBJ1-2, with a possible D match to TRBD1 (5 bases). Germline loops: CDR1 SQVTM, CDR2 ANQGSEA. V lost 4 bases and J 8 bases, leaving 23 bases between the germline ends. This CDR3 is 15 amino acids long.

The V call is TRBV7-9, the J call TRBJ2-1; the match to TRBD1 covers 7 bases. The CDR3 totals 16 residues. Losses at the gene ends were 1 base for V and 4 bases for J; bases not matched to a gene: 7. Germline CDR1 is SEHNR and CDR2 is FQNEAQ (reference sequence). CDR3: CASSLEYDRAYNEQFF. In DNA, the CDR3 is TGTGCCAGCAGCTTAGAATATGACAGGGCGTACAATGAGCAGTTCTTC. The whole variable domain, remainder taken from reference TRBV7-9 and TRBJ2-1, is DTGVSQNPRHKITKRGQNVTFRCDPISEHNRLYWYRQTLGQGPEFLTYFQNEAQLEKSRLLSDRFSAERPKGSFSTLEIQRTEQGDSAMYLCASSLEYDRAYNEQFFGPGTRLTVL.

This clonotype was detected a few times. The chain joins TRBV12-3 or TRBV12-4 to TRBJ2-1, with D maybe TRBD1 (6 bases). This CDR3 has 13 residues. V was shortened by 2 bases and J by 9 bases, with 11 bases between the two germline ends. The CDR3 is CASSLTTGIEQFF. CDR3 DNA sequence: TGTGCCAGCAGTTTAACAACAGGGATTGAGCAGTTCTTC.

Ten or more counts support this clonotype. The chain combines TRBV12-3 or TRBV12-4 with TRBJ1-5; no definite D call. The CDR3 covers 11 residues. Trimming removed 3 bases from V and 9 bases from J, with 6 bases in between. As DNA, the CDR3 is TGTGCCAGCAGTTTTTCCGGGCCCCAGCATTTT. This codes for CASSFSGPQHF.

The chain employs TRBV10-2 and TRBJ1-1, with TRBD1 matching 9 bases. This CDR3 comprises 13 residues. Germline assignment: CDR1 WSHSY and CDR2 SAAADI. V shed 9 bases and J 3 bases; nucleotides not matched to a gene: 5. As DNA, the CDR3 is TGCGCCAGTGGGACAGGGAGGGACACTGAAGCTTTCTTT. Translation: CASGTGRDTEAFF.

In its sample, this clonotype was seen many times. This sequence joins TRBV20-1 and TRBJ1-1, with TRBD1 as a possible D gene (6 bases). CDR1 is DFQATT and CDR2 is SNEGSKA in the germline V gene (reference sequence). V shed 5 bases and J shed 3 bases, with 25 bases lying between them. The CDR3 is made up of 17 amino acids. CDR3 in amino acids: CSASGQFLGTMDTEAFF. Here the CDR3 DNA reads TGCAGTGCTTCTGGACAGTTTTTAGGGACAATGGACACTGAAGCTTTCTTT.

This clonotype was seen ten or more times. V usage is TRBV3-1 and J usage is TRBJ2-1; 9 nucleotides line up with TRBD2. CDR1 is LGHDT and CDR2 is YNNKEL in the germline V gene (reference sequence). This CDR3 has 14 amino acids. J gave up 5 bases and V 7 bases, and 6 bases lay outside the gene matches. The DNA of the CDR3 is TGTGCCAGCACCGGGACTAGCCGAAACAATGAGCAGTTCTTC. This encodes CASTGTSRNNEQFF.

This clonotype was seen a handful of times. This chain joins TRBV7-3 and TRBJ2-1; 12 nucleotides match TRBD2. V was clipped by 4 bases and J by 9 bases; unmatched bases: 16. CDR3 length equals 18 residues. The germline CDR1 and CDR2 sequences are SGHTA and FQGTGA. For the CDR3, the DNA is TGTGCCAGCAGCTCAGCTCCCTCTAGCGGGGGGGCCACCTCTGAGCAGTTCTTC. This gives the protein CASSSAPSSGGATSEQFF.